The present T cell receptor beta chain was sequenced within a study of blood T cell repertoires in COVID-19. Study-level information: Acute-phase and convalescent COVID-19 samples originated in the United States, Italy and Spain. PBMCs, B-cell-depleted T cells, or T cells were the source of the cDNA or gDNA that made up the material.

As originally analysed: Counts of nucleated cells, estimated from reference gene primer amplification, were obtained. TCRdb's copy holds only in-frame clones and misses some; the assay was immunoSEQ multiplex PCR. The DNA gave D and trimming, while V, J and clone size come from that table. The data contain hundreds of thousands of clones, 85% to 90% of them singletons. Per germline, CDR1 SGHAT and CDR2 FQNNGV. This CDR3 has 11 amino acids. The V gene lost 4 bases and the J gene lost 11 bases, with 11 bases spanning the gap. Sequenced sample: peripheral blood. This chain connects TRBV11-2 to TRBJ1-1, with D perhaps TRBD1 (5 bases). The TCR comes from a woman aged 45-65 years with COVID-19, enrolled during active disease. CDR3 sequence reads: CASSSSGIAFF. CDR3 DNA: TGTGCCAGCAGCTCGTCAGGGATTGCTTTCTTT.